This entry is about one T cell receptor beta chain. The specificity of this receptor is unknown. No much larger clone is present one base from it, and per-base qualities are unavailable. The data stem from a study of T cell changes during pregnancy in multiple sclerosis (dated by TCRdb to the late 2010s). Regarding the complete study: In women with multiple sclerosis, the researchers looked at how the T cell repertoire shifted as pregnancy progressed.

CDR1 SGHRS and CDR2 YFSETQ were looked up in the germline V gene. Trimming removed 2 bases from V and 6 bases from J, leaving 11 bases between the germline ends. The CDR3, from cysteine to phenylalanine, totals 13 residues. Here the CDR3 DNA is all that survives: 39 bases in frame from base 1. To prepare the library, the immunoSEQ multiplex PCR assay was applied. Not all clones reach the TCRdb copy of this immuneACCESS table, which keeps in-frame sequences only. Checked studies attribute under half of the gap to unresolved V genes and leave the rest unexplained. This sample lists 50,000 to 60,000 clones; less than 95% were detected once. The top ten clonotypes cover roughly 3.6% of the sample.

Specimen: peripheral blood, collected after pregnancy. This receptor was obtained from a female donor in good health, enrolled as a control in a pregnancy study. The chain uses TRBV5-1 and TRBJ1-2, with a tentative D gene TRBD1 over 6 matching bases. In nucleotides, the sequence is TGCGCCAGCAGCTTTGGGCAGGGGCATGGCTACACCTTC. Translated, it gives CASSFGQGHGYTF.